The sequence of this TCR beta chain was determined in a study of T cells in Graves' hyperthyroidism and ophthalmopathy. The CDR3 has 14 residues. Germline CDR1 reads MDHEN; CDR2 reads SYDVKM. Trimming removed 6 bases from V and 3 bases from J, with 12 bases in between. Study-wide points: Ophthalmopathy could be told apart from stable hyperthyroidism with a 13 V-J model.

RNA transcripts were the template for amplifying TCR beta CDR3 regions. When the TCR CDR3 underwent first-round RT-PCR, the HTBI primer set was used. TCRdb reanalysed the multiplex PCR reads using MiXCR and keeps one entry per CDR3 protein. The sample yields approximately 370,000 distinct CDR3 sequences, approximately 18% seen once. In this sample, this clonotype turned up many times. Its antigen is as yet unknown. The sample was blood. V and J are TRBV28 and TRBJ2-1; D not certain. This TCR came from a woman in her thirties with Graves' hyperthyroidism that later progressed to Graves' ophthalmopathy. Here the CDR3 DNA reads TGTGCCAGCAGCTCCCTTACACTCTACAATGAGCAGTTCTTC. Amino acid sequence: CASSSLTLYNEQFF.